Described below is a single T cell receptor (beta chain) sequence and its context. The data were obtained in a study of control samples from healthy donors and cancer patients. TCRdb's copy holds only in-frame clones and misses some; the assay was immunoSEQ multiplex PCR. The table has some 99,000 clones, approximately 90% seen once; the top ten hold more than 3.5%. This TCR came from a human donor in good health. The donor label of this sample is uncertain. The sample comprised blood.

In DNA, the CDR3 is TGTGCCAGCAGTGAGCGGGAGCCGGCGGCAGATACGCAGTATTTT. Translated, it gives CASSEREPAADTQYF. The chain links TRBV28 to TRBJ2-3; 8 nucleotides align to TRBD2. Germline trimming cut 5 bases from V and 4 bases from J; bases unmatched to any gene: 8. CDR3 length: 15 amino acids. Germline CDR1 MDHEN, CDR2 SYDVKM.